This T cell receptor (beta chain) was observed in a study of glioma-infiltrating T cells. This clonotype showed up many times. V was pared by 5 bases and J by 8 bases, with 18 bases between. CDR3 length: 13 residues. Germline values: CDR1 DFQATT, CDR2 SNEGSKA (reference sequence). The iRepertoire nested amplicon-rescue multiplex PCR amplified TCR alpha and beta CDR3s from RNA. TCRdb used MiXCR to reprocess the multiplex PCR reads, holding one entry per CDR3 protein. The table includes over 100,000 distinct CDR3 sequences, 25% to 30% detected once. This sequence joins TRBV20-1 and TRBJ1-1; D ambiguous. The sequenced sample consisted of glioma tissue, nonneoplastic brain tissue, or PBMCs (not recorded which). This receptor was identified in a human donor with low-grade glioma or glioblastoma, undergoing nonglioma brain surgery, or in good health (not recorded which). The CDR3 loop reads CSAFKGQRREAFF. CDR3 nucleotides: TGCAGTGCTTTCAAGGGCCAACGGAGGGAAGCTTTCTTT.